This TCR beta chain comes out of a study of blood T cell repertoires in COVID-19. About the research overall: Nucleic acid was either cDNA or gDNA, and it came from T cells, B-cell-depleted T cells, or PBMCs.

Only in-frame clones appear in the TCRdb table, and some are missing; sequencing was by immunoSEQ multiplex PCR. Here the sample spans roughly 92,000 clones, approximately 80% being singletons. The CDR3 has 17 amino acids. Germline V gene lookup returns CDR1 SGHNT and CDR2 YENEEA. V dropped 5 bases and J dropped 3 bases, with 23 bases sitting between them. The genes are TRBV11-3 and TRBJ2-7; possible D gene TRBD1, 6 bases. The TCR sequence derives from a woman older than 75 with active or convalescent COVID-19. Material: peripheral blood. The CDR3 DNA reads TGTGCCAGCAGCCAAACTCTGGACAGCTACAGGAACTACGAGCAGTACTTC. Translated: CASSQTLDSYRNYEQYF.